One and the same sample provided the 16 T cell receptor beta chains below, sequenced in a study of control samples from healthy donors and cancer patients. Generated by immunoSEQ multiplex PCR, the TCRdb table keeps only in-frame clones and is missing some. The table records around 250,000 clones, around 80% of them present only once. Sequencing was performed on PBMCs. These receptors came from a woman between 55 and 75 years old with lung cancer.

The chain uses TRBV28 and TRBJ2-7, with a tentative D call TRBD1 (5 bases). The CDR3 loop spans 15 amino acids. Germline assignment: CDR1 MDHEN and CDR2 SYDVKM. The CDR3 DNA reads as TGTCGCGAACAGGTACCCAGCCCCTTCTCCTACGAGCAGTACTTC. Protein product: CREQVPSPFSYEQYF.

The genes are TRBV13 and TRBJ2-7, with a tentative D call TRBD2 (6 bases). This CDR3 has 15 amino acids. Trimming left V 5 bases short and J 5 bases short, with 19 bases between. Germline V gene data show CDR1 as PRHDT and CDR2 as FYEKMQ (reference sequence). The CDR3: CASSGGSVGAHEQYF. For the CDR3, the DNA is TGTGCCAGCAGCGGAGGGAGTGTGGGTGCCCACGAGCAGTACTTC.

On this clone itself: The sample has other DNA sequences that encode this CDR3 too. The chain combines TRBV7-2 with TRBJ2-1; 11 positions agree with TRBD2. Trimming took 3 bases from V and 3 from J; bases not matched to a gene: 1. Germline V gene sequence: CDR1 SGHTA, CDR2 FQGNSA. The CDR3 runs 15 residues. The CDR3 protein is CASSFTSGSYNEQFF. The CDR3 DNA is TGTGCCAGCAGCTTTACTAGCGGGAGCTACAATGAGCAGTTCTTC.

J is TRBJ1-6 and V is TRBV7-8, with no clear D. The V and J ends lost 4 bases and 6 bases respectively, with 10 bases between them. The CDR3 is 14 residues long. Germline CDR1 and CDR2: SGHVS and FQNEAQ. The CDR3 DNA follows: TGTGCCAGCAGCTATGCAGAGCGTAATTCACCCCTCCACTTT. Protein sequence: CASSYAERNSPLHF.

CDR3 amino acids: CASSLQREAFNEQFF. Here the CDR3 DNA reads TGTGCCAGCAGCCTTCAGCGGGAGGCCTTCAATGAGCAGTTCTTC. This chain uses TRBV11-1 with TRBJ2-1, with 9 nucleotides matching TRBD2. Per germline, CDR1 SGHAT and CDR2 FQDESV (reference sequence). The CDR3 extends over 15 amino acids. V was pared by 5 bases and J by 6 bases, with 8 bases of the junction left unmatched.

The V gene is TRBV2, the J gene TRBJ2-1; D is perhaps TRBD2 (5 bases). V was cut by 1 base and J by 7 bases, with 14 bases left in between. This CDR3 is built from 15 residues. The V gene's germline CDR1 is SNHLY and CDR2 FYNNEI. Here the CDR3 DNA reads TGTGCCAGCAGTGAAGGACCCCTAGGCGGGAATGAGCAGTTCTTC. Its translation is CASSEGPLGGNEQFF.

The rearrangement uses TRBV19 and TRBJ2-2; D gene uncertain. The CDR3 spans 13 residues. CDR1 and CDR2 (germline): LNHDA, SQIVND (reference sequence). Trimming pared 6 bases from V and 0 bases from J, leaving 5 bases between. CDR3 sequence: CASRHPNTGELFF. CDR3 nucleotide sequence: TGTGCCAGTAGACACCCGAACACCGGGGAGCTGTTTTTT.

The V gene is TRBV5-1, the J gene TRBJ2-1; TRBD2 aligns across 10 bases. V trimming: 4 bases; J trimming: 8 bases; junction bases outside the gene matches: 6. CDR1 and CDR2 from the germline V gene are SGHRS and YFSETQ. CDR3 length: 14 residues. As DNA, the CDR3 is TGCGCCAGCAGCACCCGACTAGCGGGTTATGAGCAGTTCTTC. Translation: CASSTRLAGYEQFF.

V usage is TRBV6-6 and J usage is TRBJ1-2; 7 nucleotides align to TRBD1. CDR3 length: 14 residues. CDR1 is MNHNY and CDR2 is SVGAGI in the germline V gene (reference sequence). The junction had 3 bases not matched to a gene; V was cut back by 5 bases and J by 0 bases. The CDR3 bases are TGTGCCAGCAGTCTCGACAGGGCTAACTATGGCTACACCTTC. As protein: CASSLDRANYGYTF.

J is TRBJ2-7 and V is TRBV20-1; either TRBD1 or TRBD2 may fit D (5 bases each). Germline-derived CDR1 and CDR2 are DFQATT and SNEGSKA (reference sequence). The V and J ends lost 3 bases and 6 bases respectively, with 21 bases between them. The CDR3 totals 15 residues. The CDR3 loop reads CSASAWTRIGGEQYF. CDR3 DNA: TGCAGTGCTAGTGCTTGGACACGAATCGGAGGCGAGCAGTACTTC.

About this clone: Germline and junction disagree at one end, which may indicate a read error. CDR3 loop: CASCFSDQPQHF. The CDR3 nucleotides are TGTGCCAGCTGTTTTAGCGATCAGCCCCAGCATTTT. The genes are TRBV28 and TRBJ1-5, with D hard to call. CDR1 and CDR2 (germline): MDHEN, SYDVKM. The CDR3 covers 12 residues.

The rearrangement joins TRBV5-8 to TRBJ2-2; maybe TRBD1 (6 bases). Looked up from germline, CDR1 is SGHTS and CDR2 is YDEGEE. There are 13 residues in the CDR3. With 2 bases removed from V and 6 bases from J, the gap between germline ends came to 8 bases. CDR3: CASSFRGSGELFF. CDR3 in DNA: TGTGCCAGCAGCTTTAGGGGGTCCGGGGAGCTGTTTTTT.

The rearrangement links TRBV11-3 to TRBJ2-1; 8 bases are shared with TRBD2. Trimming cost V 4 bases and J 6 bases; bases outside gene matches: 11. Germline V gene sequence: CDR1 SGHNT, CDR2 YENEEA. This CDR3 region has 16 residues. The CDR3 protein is CASSSKTSENTNEQFF. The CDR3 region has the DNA TGTGCCAGCAGCTCCAAGACTAGCGAGAATACCAATGAGCAGTTCTTC.

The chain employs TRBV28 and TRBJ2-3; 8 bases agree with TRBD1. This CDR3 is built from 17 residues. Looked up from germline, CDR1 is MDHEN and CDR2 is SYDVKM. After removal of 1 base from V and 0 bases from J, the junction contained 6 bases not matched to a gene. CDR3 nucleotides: TGTGCCAGCAGTTTATTAGGGGACAGGTTAAGCACAGATACGCAGTATTTT. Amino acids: CASSLLGDRLSTDTQYF.

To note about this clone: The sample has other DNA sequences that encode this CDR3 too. The CDR3 nucleotides read TGTGCCAGCAGCCTGCACAGCAGGACTAATGAAAAACTGTTTTTT. This gives the protein CASSLHSRTNEKLFF. The chain joins TRBV7-9 to TRBJ1-4; no reliable D call. V was pared by 5 bases and J by 2 bases, with 12 bases between. CDR1 and CDR2 (germline): SEHNR, FQNEAQ (reference sequence). The CDR3 consists of 15 residues.

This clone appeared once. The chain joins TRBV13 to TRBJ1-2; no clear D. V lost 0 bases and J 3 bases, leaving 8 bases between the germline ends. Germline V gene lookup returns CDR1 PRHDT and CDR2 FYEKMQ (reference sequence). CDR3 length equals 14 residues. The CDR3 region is CASSLGGFDYGYTF. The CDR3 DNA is TGTGCCAGCAGCTTAGGGGGATTCGACTATGGCTACACCTTC.